Following are 10 T cell receptor beta chains from one sample sequenced in a study of blood T cells in healthy people across ages (dated by TCRdb to the mid-2010s). Library generation was performed with 5' RACE. The sequencer listed for this sample is Illumina HiSeq 2500. A second PCR of roughly 6 to 11 cycles was run with a J-beta primer mix and a sample-barcoded 5' primer. TCRdb trimmed the raw reads at Q25, called clones with MiXCR and kept productive beta chains. CDR3 protein sequences are deduplicated, and each keeps its most common genes and DNA. The sample includes fewer than 2,000,000 distinct CDR3 sequences, with roughly 30% observed a single time. 11% of the sample goes to the ten largest clones. Sequencing was carried out using blood. These receptors were collected from a woman in her 30s in good health.

Comments on this clonotype: An end of the junction differs from the germline gene, which may be a read error. The rearrangement links TRBV20-1 to TRBJ2-5, with D perhaps matching TRBD2 (6 bases). The J call may be wrong; the DNA end is better matched by TRBJ2-7. CDR1 and CDR2 from the germline V gene are DFQATT and SNEGSKA (reference sequence). The CDR3 length is 15 residues. CDR3 sequence (DNA): TGCGGTGCTAGAGATGGTAGGGCTAGCGTCTACGAGCAGTACTTC. This sequence encodes CGARDGRASVYEQYF.

In its sample, this clonotype was seen many times. V usage is TRBV7-8 and J usage is TRBJ2-5; the match to TRBD1 covers 7 bases. With 2 bases clipped from V and 2 bases from J, the junction kept 5 bases outside the gene matches. Germline loops: CDR1 SGHVS, CDR2 FQNEAQ. This CDR3 spans 15 amino acids. CDR3 region: CASSLSGRGQETQYF. In DNA, the CDR3 is TGTGCCAGCAGCTTAAGTGGCAGGGGGCAAGAGACCCAGTACTTC.

CDR3 DNA sequence: TGTGCCAGCAGCTTAGTGATAGCGGGAGGGCCGTTCTTC. This translates into CASSLVIAGGPFF. The gene calls are TRBV11-2 and TRBJ2-1, with TRBD2 matching over 11 bases. The CDR3 extends over 13 amino acids. V was pared by 1 base and J by 15 bases, with 5 bases of the junction left unmatched. CDR1 is SGHAT, CDR2 FQNNGV, per germline. Filled out from reference TRBV11-2 and TRBJ2-1, the complete variable domain reads EAGVAQSPRYKIIEKRQSVAFWCNPISGHATLYWYQQILGQGPKLLIQFQNNGVVDDSQLPKDRFSAERLKGVDSTLKIQPAKLEDSAVYLCASSLVIAGGPFFGPGTRLTVL.

The chain uses TRBV10-3 and TRBJ2-1; 13 bases match TRBD2. The V segment lost 2 bases and the J segment 5 bases; nucleotides outside the gene matches: 6. The V gene's germline CDR1 is ENHRY and CDR2 SYGVKD. This CDR3 contains 17 residues. In nucleotides, the CDR3 is TGTGCCATCAGTGAGGGACTAGCGGGAGTGGGGAACAATGAGCAGTTCTTC. Translated, it gives CAISEGLAGVGNNEQFF.

This chain connects TRBV20-1 to TRBJ2-5; 7 bases match TRBD1. V lost 2 bases and J lost 0; bases outside the gene matches: 6. CDR3 length: 15 residues. The germline V gene encodes CDR1 DFQATT and CDR2 SNEGSKA (reference sequence). CDR3 region: CSARMTGPDQETQYF. CDR3 DNA sequence: TGCAGTGCTAGAATGACAGGGCCCGACCAAGAGACCCAGTACTTC.

The chain has TRBV4-1 and TRBJ1-1, with D unclear. This CDR3 contains 14 residues. V gave up 0 bases and J gave up 3 bases, with 8 bases separating them. Germline-derived CDR1 and CDR2 are MGHRA and YSYEKL. The DNA for the CDR3 is TGCGCCAGCAGCCAAGATCCCAGTTACACTGAAGCTTTCTTT. This encodes CASSQDPSYTEAFF.

This clonotype was detected only a few times. The chain joins TRBV7-9 to TRBJ2-1; TRBD2 aligns across 15 bases. The length of the CDR3 is 13 residues. V shed 10 bases and J 8 bases; nucleotides not matched to a gene: 3. Germline loops: CDR1 SEHNR, CDR2 FQNEAQ (reference sequence). CDR3 region: CATGLAGGYEQFF. In nucleotides, the CDR3 is TGTGCCACTGGACTAGCGGGAGGGTATGAGCAGTTCTTC.

This chain links TRBV20-1 with TRBJ2-3; D is ambiguous. Per the germline V gene, CDR1 is DFQATT and CDR2 is SNEGSKA (reference sequence). V was cut by 6 bases and J by 5 bases, with 18 bases left in between. The CDR3 length is 14 residues. The DNA of the CDR3 is TGCAGTGCCCCCATCAGTGGTGGGGTAGATACGCAGTATTTT. This translates into CSAPISGGVDTQYF.

Regarding this clonotype: A much larger clonotype is one base distant, so this may be a read error. The rearrangement uses TRBV5-1 and TRBJ2-7, with 11 bases fitting TRBD1. This CDR3 spans 16 amino acids. CDR1 and CDR2 (germline): SGHRS, YFSETQ. The CDR3 DNA follows: TGCACCAGCAGCCCGGACAGGGGGCCGGGCTCCTACGAGCAGTACTTC. It specifies CTSSPDRGPGSYEQYF.

This clonotype was observed a handful of times. The V gene is TRBV3-1, the J gene TRBJ2-4; possibly TRBD2 for D (6 bases). Trimming took 3 bases from V and 13 from J, leaving 13 bases between them. Germline lookup yields CDR1 LGHDT and CDR2 YNNKEL (reference sequence). The CDR3 length is 12 residues. CDR3 sequence: CASSQRGFQQYF. CDR3 DNA: TGTGCCAGCAGCCAGCGGGGTTTCCAACAGTACTTC.